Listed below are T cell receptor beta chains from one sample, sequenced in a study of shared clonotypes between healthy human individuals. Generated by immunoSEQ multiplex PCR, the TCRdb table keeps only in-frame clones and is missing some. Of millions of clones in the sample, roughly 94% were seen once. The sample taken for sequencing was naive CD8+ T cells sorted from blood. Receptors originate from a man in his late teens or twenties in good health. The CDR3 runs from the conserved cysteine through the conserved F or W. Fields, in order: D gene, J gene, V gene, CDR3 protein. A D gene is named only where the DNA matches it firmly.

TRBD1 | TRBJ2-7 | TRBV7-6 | CASSTGTGPYEQYF
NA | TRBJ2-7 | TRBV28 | CASSFTSSYEQYF
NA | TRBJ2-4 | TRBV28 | CASILAIQYF
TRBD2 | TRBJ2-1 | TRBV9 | CASSVAPASGTHNEQFF
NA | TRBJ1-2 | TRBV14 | CASSPTDSGYTF
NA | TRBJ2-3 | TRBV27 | CASSFLRDTTDTQYF
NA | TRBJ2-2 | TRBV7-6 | CASSLDSGGSRNTGELFF
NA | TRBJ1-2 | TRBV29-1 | CSVEGHNSNYGYTF
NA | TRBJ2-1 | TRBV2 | CASSEALGGGFNEQFF
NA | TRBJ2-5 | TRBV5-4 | CASSYASETQYF
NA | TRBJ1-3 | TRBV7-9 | CASSLEAGQAGNTIYF
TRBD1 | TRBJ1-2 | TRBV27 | CASSFGQGVGGYTF
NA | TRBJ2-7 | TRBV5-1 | CASSLARGEYEQYF
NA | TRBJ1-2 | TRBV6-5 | CASSNMGDGYTF
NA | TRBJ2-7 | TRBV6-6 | CASSYSGPTGYEQYF
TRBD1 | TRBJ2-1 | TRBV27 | CASSSGTGGLSSYNEQFF
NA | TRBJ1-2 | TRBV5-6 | CASSSDMDGYTF
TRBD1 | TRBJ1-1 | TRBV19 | CASSDGQGLHTEAFF
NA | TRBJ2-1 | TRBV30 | CAWSEDRNEQFF
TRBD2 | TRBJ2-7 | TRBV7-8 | CASSHGLAAYEQYF